What follows describes a single TCR beta chain. 5'RACE with constant-segment primers yielded barcoded, UMI-tagged TCR alpha and TCR beta cDNA libraries. Each CDR3 protein is one row after TCRdb ran MiXCR on the 5' RACE reads. The data contain around 440,000 distinct CDR3 sequences, around a sixth of them singletons. This entry is derived from a study of T-cell memory formation after mild COVID-19. The germline V and J ends were trimmed by 4 bases and 6 bases, with 13 bases remaining between them. This CDR3 region has 13 residues. Germline V gene lookup returns CDR1 SGDLS and CDR2 YYNGEE. The receptor comes from an adult woman who had mild COVID-19 (a few samples of this study predate the infection). Cell type and time point are not known. The sequenced sample consisted of PBMCs or a T cell subset sorted from them (not recorded which). V usage is TRBV9 and J usage is TRBJ1-1; D remains unclear. As DNA, the CDR3 is TGTGCCAGCAGCCCGTGGGATAACGCTGAAGCTTTCTTT. It is translated as CASSPWDNAEAFF.